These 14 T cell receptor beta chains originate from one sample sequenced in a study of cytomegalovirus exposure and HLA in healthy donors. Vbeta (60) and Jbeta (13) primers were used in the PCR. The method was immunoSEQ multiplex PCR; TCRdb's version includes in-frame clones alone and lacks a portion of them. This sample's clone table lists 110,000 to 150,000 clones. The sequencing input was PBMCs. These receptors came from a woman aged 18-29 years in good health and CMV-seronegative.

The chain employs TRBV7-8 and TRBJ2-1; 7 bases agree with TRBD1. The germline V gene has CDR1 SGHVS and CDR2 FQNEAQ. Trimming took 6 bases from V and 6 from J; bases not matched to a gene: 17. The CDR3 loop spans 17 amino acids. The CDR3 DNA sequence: TGTGCCAGCAGTACCAGGATTGGTGCCTCAGGGGGCAATGAGCAGTTCTTC. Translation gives CASSTRIGASGGNEQFF.

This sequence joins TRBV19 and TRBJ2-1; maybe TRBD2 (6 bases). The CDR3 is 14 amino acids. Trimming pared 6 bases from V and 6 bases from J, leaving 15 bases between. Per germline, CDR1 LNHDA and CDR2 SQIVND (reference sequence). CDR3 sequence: CASRAGLPGNEQFF. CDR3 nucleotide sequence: TGTGCCAGTAGGGCGGGACTCCCGGGCAATGAGCAGTTCTTC.

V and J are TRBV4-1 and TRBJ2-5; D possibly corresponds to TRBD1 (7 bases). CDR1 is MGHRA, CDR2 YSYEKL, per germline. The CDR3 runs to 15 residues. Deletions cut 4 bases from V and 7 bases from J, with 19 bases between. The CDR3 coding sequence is TGCGCCAGCAGCCCGGACCCGGACAGGCGGGGGACCCAGTACTTC. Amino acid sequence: CASSPDPDRRGTQYF.

The CDR3 region has the DNA TGCGCCAGCAGCTCCTCAGGGATAGATTGGAGCGAGCAGTACTTC. The encoded protein is CASSSSGIDWSEQYF. J is TRBJ2-7 and V is TRBV5-1, with D possibly being TRBD1 (5 bases). Germline CDR1 and CDR2: SGHRS and YFSETQ. The CDR3 totals 15 residues. V was clipped by 3 bases and J by 6 bases, with 19 bases between them.

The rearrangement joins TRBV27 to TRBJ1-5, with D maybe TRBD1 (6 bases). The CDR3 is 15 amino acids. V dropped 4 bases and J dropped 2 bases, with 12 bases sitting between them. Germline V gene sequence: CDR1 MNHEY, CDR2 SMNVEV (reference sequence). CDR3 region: CASSSQGTGNQPQHF. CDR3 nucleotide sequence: TGTGCCAGCAGTTCGCAGGGGACGGGCAATCAGCCCCAGCATTTT.

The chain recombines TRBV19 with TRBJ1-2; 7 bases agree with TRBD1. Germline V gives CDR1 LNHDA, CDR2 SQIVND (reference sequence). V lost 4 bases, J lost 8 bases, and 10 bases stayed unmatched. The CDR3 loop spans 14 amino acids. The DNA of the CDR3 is TGTGCCAGTAGTACCCGGACAGGTCGAGGAGGCTACACCTTC. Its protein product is CASSTRTGRGGYTF.

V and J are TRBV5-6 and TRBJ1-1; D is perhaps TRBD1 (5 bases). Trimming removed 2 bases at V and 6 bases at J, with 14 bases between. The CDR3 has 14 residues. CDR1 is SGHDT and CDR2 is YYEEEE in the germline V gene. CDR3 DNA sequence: TGTGCCAGCAGCTTTCGGGGGGAGACGGCTGAAGCTTTCTTT. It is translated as CASSFRGETAEAFF.

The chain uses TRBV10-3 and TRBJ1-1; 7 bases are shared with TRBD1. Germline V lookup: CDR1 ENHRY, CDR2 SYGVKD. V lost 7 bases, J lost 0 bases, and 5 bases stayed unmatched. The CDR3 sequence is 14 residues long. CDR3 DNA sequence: TGTGCCATCAAAACAGGGGTGGTGAACACTGAAGCTTTCTTT. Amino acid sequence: CAIKTGVVNTEAFF.

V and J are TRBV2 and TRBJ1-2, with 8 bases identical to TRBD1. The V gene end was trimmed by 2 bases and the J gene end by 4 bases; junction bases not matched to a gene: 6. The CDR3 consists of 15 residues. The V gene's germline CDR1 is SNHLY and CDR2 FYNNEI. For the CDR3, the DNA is TGTGCCAGCAGTGAAAGCAGGGGGCGAAGCTATGGCTACACCTTC. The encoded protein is CASSESRGRSYGYTF.

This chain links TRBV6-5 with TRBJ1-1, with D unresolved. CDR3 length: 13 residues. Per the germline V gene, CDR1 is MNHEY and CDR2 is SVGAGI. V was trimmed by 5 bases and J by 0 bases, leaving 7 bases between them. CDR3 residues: CASSISMNTEAFF. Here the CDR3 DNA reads TGTGCCAGCAGTATCAGTATGAACACTGAAGCTTTCTTT.

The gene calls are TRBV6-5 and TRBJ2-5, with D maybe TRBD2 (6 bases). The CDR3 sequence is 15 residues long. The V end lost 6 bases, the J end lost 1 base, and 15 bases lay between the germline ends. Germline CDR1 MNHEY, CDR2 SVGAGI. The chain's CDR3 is CASSWDGGGQETQYF. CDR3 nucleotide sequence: TGTGCCAGCAGCTGGGACGGGGGAGGCCAAGAGACCCAGTACTTC.

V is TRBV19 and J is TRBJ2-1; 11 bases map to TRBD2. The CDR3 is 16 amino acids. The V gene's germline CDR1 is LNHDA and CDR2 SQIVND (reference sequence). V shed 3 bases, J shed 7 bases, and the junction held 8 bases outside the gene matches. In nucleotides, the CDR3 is TGTGCCAGTAGTATGACTAGCGGGGCGCCCTTGAATGAGCAGTTCTTC. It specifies CASSMTSGAPLNEQFF. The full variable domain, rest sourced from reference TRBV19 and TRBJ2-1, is DGGITQSPKYLFRKEGQNVTLSCEQNLNHDAMYWYRQDPGQGLRLIYYSQIVNDFQKGDIAEGYSVSREKKESFPLTVTSAQKNPTAFYLCASSMTSGAPLNEQFFGPGTRLTVL.

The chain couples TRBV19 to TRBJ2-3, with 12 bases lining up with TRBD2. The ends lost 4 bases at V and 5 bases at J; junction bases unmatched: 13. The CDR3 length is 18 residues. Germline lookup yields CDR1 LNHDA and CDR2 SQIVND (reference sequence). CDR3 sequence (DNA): TGTGCCAGTAGTACACCCGCCCGACTAGCGGGAGTACGAGATACGCAGTATTTT. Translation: CASSTPARLAGVRDTQYF.

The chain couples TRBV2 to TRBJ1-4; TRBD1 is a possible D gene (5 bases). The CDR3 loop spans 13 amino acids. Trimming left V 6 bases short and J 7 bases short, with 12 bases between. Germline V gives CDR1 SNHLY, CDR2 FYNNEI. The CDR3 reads CASRGHLREKLFF. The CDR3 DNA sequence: TGTGCCAGCAGAGGACACCTTCGTGAAAAACTGTTTTTT.